The 5 T cell receptor beta chains presented below share a single source sample, sequenced in a study of cytomegalovirus exposure and HLA in healthy donors. This PCR relied on a set of 60 Vbeta primers and 13 Jbeta primers. Here immunoSEQ multiplex PCR was the method, and the copy in TCRdb shows in-frame clones only, minus some. The repertoire consists of approximately 190,000 clones, with almost 70% occurring once and the leading ten covering about 3%. The sample taken for sequencing was PBMCs. The source of these receptors is a man aged 35-49 years in good health and CMV-seropositive.

The chain links TRBV6-1 to TRBJ1-5; D is unclear. Looked up from germline, CDR1 is MNHNS and CDR2 is SASEGT. V was cut by 3 bases and J by 4 bases, with 4 bases left in between. There are 12 residues in the CDR3. In nucleotides, the CDR3 is TGTGCCAGCAGTGACCAGAATCAGCCCCAGCATTTT. Its protein product is CASSDQNQPQHF.

CDR3 nucleotides: TGCGCCAGCAGCCAAGAACCGGGGTCGTCCTACGAGCAGTACTTC. This codes for CASSQEPGSSYEQYF. This chain joins TRBV5-1 and TRBJ2-7; D perhaps matches TRBD2 (5 bases). With 4 bases removed from V and 1 base from J, the gap between germline ends came to 15 bases. The length of the CDR3 is 15 residues. The germline gives CDR1 SGHRS, CDR2 YFSETQ.

The chain joins TRBV6-1 to TRBJ2-7, with TRBD1 identical over 8 bases. This CDR3 spans 14 amino acids. In germline, CDR1 is MNHNS, CDR2 SASEGT. The ends lost 5 bases at V and 6 bases at J; junction bases unmatched: 9. In DNA, the CDR3 is TGTGCCAGCAGTCCTGACAGGGGAAGTGGCGAGCAGTACTTC. The encoded protein is CASSPDRGSGEQYF.

The chain employs TRBV2 and TRBJ1-6; the D is unclear. The germline gives CDR1 SNHLY, CDR2 FYNNEI. V gave up 5 bases and J gave up 8 bases, with 13 bases separating them. This CDR3 comprises 14 residues. The CDR3 DNA reads as TGTGCCAGCAGTCCAAGGAGGGCCGATTCACCCCTCCACTTT. Its protein is CASSPRRADSPLHF.

The rearrangement links TRBV18 to TRBJ1-6; the match to TRBD1 covers 9 bases. Germline-derived CDR1 and CDR2 are KGHSH and LQKENI. This CDR3 has 16 amino acids. V gave up 3 bases and J gave up 5 bases; unmatched junction bases: 5. CDR3 sequence reads: CASSPRGQGDNSPLHF. DNA of the CDR3: TGTGCCAGCTCACCTCGGGGACAGGGCGATAATTCACCCCTCCACTTT.